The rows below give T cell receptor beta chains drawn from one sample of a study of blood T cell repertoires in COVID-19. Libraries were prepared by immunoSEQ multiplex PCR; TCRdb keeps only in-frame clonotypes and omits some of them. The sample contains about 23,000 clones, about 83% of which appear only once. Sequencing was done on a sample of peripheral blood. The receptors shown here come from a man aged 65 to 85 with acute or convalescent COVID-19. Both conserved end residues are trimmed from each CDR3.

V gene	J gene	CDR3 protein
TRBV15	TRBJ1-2	ATSPPQSYYGYT
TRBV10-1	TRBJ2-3	ATRSNAGDTQY
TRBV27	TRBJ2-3	ASSSPGLAGGTDTQY
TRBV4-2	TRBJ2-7	ASSQEGVGQGIDYEQY
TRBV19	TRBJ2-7	ASSRQVTGDEQY
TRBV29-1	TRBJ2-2	SAAPSGGAGELF
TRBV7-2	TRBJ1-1	ASSLKAGGRYTEAF
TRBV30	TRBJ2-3	AWSPSRADTQY
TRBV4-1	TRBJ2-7	ASSRTSGGVFIDEQY
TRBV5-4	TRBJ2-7	ASSLGDFRSDEQY
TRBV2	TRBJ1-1	ASSRNTEAF
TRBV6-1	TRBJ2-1	ASSERQLPPF
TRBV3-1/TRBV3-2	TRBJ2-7	ASSPLAGTYEQY
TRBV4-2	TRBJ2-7	ASSQERQGAYEQY
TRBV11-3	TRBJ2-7	ASSSGLDSYEQY
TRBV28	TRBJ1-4	ASSLSADSNEKLF
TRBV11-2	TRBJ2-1	ASRGASGRVVEQF
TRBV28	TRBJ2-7	ASRIQRSLF
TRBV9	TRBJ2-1	ASSVDTARGDEQF
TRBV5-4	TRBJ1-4	ASSLVGGGGGEKLF
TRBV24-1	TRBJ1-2	ATSDAQRVGGYT
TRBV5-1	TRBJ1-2	ASSIGQGMGGYT
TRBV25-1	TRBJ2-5	ASSEILAVGLAETQY
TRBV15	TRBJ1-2	ATSKGTAGYT
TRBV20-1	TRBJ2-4	SASQGTIQY
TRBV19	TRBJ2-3	ASSNSLSSGRATDTQY
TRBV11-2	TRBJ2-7	ASSPSGGVTEQY
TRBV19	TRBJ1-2	ASSMTGLENYGYT
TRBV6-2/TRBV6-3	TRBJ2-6	ASSYSAGTDYSGANVLT
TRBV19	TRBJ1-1	ASTNEFYTEAF
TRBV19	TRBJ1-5	ASTSGQGPYSNQPQH
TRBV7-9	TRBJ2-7	ASSFFTGGYEQY
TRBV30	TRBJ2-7	AWTTSGSPYEQY
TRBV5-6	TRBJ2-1	ASYRTATYNEQF
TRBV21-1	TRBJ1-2	AIPRRVNYGYT
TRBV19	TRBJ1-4	ASRTDRGREKLF
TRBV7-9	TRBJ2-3	ASTESVGTDTQY
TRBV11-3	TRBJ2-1	ASRLTGTGDNEQF
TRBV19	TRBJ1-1	ASSWGPGGTEAF
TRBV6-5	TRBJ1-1	ASRVSGTGGAEAF
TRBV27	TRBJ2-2	ASSLGPGQGFAGELF
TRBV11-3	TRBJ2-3	ASSSRGGPDTQY
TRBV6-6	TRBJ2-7	ASSYPSGQGGEQY
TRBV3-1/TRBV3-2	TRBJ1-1	ASSQYGDTLNTEAF
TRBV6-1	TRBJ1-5	ASSESGGVVQPQH